This record concerns one T cell receptor (beta chain) sequence. Antigen: not known. Sample treatment: roughly nine-day PBMC culture with coronavirus spike peptide pools or control peptides (ViraFEST assay). ViraFEST stimulated the growth of antigen-specific T cells using peptide pools and subsequently profiled their TCRs by sequencing. This sample was taken from a study of vaccination and CD4 T cells after COVID-19. Study summary: Two Hispanic individuals were among six male and four female convalescent patients.

The CDR3 length is 16 residues. CDR1 is SGHNT and CDR2 is YYREEE in the germline V gene (reference sequence). The V and J ends lost 5 bases and 5 bases, in that order; junction bases with no gene match: 13. The study sequenced cultured CD4+ T cell DNA using the Oncomine TCR Beta short-read assay. Each CDR3 protein is one row after TCRdb ran MiXCR on the PCR reads. The table shows around 20,000 distinct CDR3 sequences, with 60% occurring only once. The rearrangement links TRBV5-4 to TRBJ2-5; 9 bases line up with TRBD1. The receptor was derived from a human donor who received a COVID-19 vaccine. This material consisted of CD4+ T cells from blood, cultured in vitro, taken after SARS-CoV-2 vaccination. Written as DNA, the CDR3 is TGTGCCAGCAGTCGCAAACAGGGGGCTATGAGTGAGACCCAGTACTTC. As protein: CASSRKQGAMSETQYF.